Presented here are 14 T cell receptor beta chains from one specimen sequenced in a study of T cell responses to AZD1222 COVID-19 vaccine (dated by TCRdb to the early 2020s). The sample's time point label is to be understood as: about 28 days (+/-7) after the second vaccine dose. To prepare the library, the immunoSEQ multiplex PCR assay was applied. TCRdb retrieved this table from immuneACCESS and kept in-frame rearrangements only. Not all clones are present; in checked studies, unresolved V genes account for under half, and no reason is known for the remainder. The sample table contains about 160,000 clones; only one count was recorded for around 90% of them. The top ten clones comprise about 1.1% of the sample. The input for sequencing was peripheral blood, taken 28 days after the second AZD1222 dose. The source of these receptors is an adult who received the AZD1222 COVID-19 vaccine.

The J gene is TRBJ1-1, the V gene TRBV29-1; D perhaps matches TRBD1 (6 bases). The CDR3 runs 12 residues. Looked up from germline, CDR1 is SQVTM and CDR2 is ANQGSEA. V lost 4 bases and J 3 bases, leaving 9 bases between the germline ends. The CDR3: CSVVGAYTEAFF. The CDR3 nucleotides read TGCAGCGTTGTGGGGGCTTACACTGAAGCTTTCTTT.

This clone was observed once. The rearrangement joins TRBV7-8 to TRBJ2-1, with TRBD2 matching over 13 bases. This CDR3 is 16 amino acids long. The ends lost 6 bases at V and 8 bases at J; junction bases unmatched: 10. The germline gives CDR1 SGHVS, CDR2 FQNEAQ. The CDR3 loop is CASRKWTSGGNDEQFF. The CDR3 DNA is TGTGCCAGCAGGAAATGGACTAGCGGGGGAAACGATGAGCAGTTCTTC.

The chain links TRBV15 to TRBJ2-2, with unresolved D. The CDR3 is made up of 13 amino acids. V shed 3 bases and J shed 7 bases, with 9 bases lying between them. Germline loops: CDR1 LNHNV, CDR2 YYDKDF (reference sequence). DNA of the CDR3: TGTGCCACCAGCAGTTCCTGGAGCGGGGAGCTGTTTTTT. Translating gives CATSSSWSGELFF.

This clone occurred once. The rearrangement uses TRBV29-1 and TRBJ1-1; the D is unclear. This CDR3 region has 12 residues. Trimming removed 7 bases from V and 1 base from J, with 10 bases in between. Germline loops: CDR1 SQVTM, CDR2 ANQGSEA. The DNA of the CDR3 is TGCAGCGGCGGAGTAGGGAACACTGAAGCTTTCTTT. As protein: CSGGVGNTEAFF.

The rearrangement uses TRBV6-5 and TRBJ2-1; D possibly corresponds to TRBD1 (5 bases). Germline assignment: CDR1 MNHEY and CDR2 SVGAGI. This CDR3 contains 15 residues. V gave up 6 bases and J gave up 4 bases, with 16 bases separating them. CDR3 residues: CASRTGRGQYNEQFF. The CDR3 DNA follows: TGTGCCAGCAGAACCGGACGCGGACAATACAATGAGCAGTTCTTC.

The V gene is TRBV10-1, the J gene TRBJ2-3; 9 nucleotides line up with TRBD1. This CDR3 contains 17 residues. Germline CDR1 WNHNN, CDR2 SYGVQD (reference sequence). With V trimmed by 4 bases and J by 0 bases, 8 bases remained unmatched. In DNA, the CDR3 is TGCGCCAGCAGTGGCTCCCCGGGACAGGGAAGCACAGATACGCAGTATTTT. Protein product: CASSGSPGQGSTDTQYF.

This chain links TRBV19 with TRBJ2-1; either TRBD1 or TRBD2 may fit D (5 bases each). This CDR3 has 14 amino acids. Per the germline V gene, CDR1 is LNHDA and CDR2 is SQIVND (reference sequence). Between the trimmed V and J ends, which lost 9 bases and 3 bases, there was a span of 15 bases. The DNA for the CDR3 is TGTGCCAGCCTCGGGGACGGAGACTACAATGAGCAGTTCTTC. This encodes CASLGDGDYNEQFF. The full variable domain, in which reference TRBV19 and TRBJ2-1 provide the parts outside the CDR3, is DGGITQSPKYLFRKEGQNVTLSCEQNLNHDAMYWYRQDPGQGLRLIYYSQIVNDFQKGDIAEGYSVSREKKESFPLTVTSAQKNPTAFYLCASLGDGDYNEQFFGPGTRLTVL.

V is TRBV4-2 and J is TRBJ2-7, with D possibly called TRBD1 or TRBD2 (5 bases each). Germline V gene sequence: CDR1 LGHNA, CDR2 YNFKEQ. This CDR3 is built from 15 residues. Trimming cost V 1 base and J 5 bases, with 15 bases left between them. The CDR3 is CASSQGGDGENEQYF. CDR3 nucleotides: TGTGCCAGCAGCCAAGGAGGGGACGGGGAGAACGAGCAGTACTTC.

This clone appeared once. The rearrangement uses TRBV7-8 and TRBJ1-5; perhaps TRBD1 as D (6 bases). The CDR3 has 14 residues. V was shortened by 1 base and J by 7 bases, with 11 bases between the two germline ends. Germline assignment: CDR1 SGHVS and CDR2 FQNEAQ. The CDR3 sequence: CASSLGGLTQPQHF. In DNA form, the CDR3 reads TGTGCCAGCAGCTTAGGGGGGCTTACCCAGCCCCAGCATTTT.

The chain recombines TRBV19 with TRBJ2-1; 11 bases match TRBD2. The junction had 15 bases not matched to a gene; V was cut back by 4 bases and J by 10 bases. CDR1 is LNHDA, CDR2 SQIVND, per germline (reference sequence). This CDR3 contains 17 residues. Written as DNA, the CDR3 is TGTGCCAGTAGTACGACTACCCCCACTAGCGGGGGCCCCGAGCAGTTCTTC. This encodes CASSTTTPTSGGPEQFF.

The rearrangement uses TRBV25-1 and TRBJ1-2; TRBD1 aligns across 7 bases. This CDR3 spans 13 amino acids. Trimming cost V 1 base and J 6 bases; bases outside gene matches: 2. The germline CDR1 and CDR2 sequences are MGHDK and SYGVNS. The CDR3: CASSESGGNGYTF. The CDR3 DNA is TGTGCCAGCAGTGAATCAGGGGGGAATGGCTACACCTTC.

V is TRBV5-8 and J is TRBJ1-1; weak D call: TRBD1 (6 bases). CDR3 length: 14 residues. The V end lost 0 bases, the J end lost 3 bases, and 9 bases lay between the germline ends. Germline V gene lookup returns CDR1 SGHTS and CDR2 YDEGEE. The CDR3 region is CASSLAQGHTEAFF. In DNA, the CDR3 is TGTGCCAGCAGCTTGGCCCAGGGGCACACTGAAGCTTTCTTT.

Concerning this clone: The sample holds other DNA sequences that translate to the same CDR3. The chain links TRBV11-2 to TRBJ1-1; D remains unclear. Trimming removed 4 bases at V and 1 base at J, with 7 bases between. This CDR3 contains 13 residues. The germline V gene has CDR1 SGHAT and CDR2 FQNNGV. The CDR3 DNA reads TGTGCCAGCAGCTCCGACCCGAACACTGAAGCTTTCTTT. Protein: CASSSDPNTEAFF.

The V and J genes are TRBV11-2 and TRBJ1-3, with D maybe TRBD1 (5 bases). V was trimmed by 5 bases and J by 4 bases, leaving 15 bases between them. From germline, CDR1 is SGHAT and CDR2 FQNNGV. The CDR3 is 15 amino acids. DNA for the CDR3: TGTGCCAGCAGCCCCGGGGCACTGGGGGGAAACACCATATATTTT. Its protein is CASSPGALGGNTIYF.